A single sample is the source of the 9 T cell receptor beta chains below, sequenced in a study of T-cell memory formation after mild COVID-19. TCRdb recomputed calls from the 5' RACE reads with MiXCR, one row per CDR3 protein. The sample yields approximately 580,000 distinct CDR3 sequences, 20% seen once. Sequencing used PBMCs or a T cell subset sorted from them (not recorded which). All receptors come from an adult woman who had mild COVID-19 (a few samples of this study predate the infection). Cell type and time point are not known.

The chain couples TRBV19 to TRBJ2-7, with a tentative D call TRBD1 (6 bases). Germline CDR1 and CDR2: LNHDA and SQIVND (reference sequence). V was pared by 5 bases and J by 5 bases, with 19 bases between. The CDR3 runs to 15 residues. The CDR3 nucleotides are TGTGCCAGTAGTCGATACGCCTCAGGGGCCGACGAGCAGTACTTC. Translating it yields CASSRYASGADEQYF.

This clonotype came up a few times. This chain connects TRBV10-3 to TRBJ2-3, with TRBD1 identical over 8 bases. The J segment lost 14 bases and the V segment lost 0 bases, leaving 4 bases of the junction unmatched. The CDR3 has 12 residues. Germline V lookup: CDR1 ENHRY, CDR2 SYGVKD. CDR3 sequence reads: CAISESTGARYF. CDR3 nucleotide sequence: TGTGCCATCAGTGAGTCGACAGGGGCCCGGTATTTT.

The genes are TRBV20-1 and TRBJ2-7; tentatively, D is TRBD2 (6 bases). The V gene's germline CDR1 is DFQATT and CDR2 SNEGSKA (reference sequence). The V gene lost 5 bases and the J gene lost 1 base, with 21 bases spanning the gap. This CDR3 has 16 amino acids. The CDR3 region is CSARTDDGGKSYEQYF. CDR3 coding DNA: TGCAGTGCTCGTACCGATGACGGCGGGAAATCCTACGAGCAGTACTTC.

V gene TRBV30 combines with J gene TRBJ1-1; D possibly corresponds to TRBD1 (6 bases). Germline lookup yields CDR1 GTSNPN and CDR2 SVGIG (reference sequence). The V end lost 4 bases, the J end lost 4 bases, and 13 bases lay between the germline ends. The CDR3 extends over 13 amino acids. CDR3 sequence (DNA): TGTGCCTGGACATCAGGGGTGGGCACTGAAGCTTTCTTT. This sequence encodes CAWTSGVGTEAFF.

This clonotype occurred a few times. This sequence joins TRBV12-3 or TRBV12-4 and TRBJ2-7; 8 nucleotides agree with TRBD2. V shed 5 bases and J 3 bases; nucleotides not matched to a gene: 6. CDR3 size: 14 residues. The chain's CDR3 is CASSGGRTYYEQYF. DNA for the CDR3: TGTGCCAGCAGTGGCGGGAGGACCTACTACGAGCAGTACTTC.

This sequence joins TRBV6-1 and TRBJ2-7; D unclear. The V gene's germline CDR1 is MNHNS and CDR2 SASEGT. The CDR3 length is 12 residues. Trimming took off 2 bases at V and 6 bases at J, with 8 bases between the two ends. The CDR3 protein is CASSEKGTEQYF. Here the CDR3 DNA reads TGTGCCAGCAGTGAAAAAGGAACCGAGCAGTACTTC.

This clonotype showed up just once. The chain links TRBV20-1 to TRBJ2-3; 10 bases match TRBD2. Germline V gives CDR1 DFQATT, CDR2 SNEGSKA (reference sequence). The CDR3 has 14 residues. Trimming cost V 6 bases and J 2 bases; bases outside gene matches: 5. The CDR3 DNA reads as TGCAGTGCCGGCGGGACTAGCGACACAGATACGCAGTATTTT. Translated, it gives CSAGGTSDTDTQYF.

The sample holds a few counts of this clonotype. The V gene is TRBV12-3 or TRBV12-4, the J gene TRBJ1-2; D might be TRBD1 (6 bases). CDR3 size: 16 residues. Deletions cut 6 bases from V and 4 bases from J, with 21 bases between. CDR3 sequence reads: CASSQSPLGGLYGYTF. The CDR3 nucleotides are TGTGCCAGCAGCCAGTCCCCCCTTGGGGGCCTCTATGGCTACACCTTC.

This clonotype was seen more than once but under ten times. The chain couples TRBV4-1 to TRBJ1-1; 8 bases are a match to TRBD1. The CDR3 has 15 amino acids. Losses at the gene ends were 4 bases for V and 3 bases for J; bases not matched to a gene: 7. Germline V gene sequence: CDR1 MGHRA, CDR2 YSYEKL. The CDR3: CASSLGQGSDTEAFF. The CDR3 DNA follows: TGCGCCAGCAGCCTCGGACAGGGTTCGGACACTGAAGCTTTCTTT.